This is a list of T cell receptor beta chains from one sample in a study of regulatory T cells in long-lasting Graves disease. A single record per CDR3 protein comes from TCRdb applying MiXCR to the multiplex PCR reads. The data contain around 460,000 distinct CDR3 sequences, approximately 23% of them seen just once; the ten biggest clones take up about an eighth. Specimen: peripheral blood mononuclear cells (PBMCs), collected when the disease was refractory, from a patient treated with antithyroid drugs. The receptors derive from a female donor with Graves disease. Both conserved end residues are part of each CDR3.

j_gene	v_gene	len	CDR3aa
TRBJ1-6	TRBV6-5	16	CASSYSESSYNSPLHF
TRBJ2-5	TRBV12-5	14	CASGLGSAPETQYF
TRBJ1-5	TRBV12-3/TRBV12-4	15	CASSFTGTGGQPQHF
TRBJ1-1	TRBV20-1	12	CSATPRGIEAFF
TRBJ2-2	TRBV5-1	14	CASSLNRGTGELSF
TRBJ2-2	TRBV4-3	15	CASSQEEGLGGELFF
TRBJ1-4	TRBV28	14	CASNFQRPNEKLFF
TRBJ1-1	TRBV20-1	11	CSARVEGIAFF
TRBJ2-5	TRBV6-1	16	CASSTSQLADQETQYF
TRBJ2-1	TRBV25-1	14	CASSEYIEYNEQFF
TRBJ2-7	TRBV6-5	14	CASSSGQGTGEQYF
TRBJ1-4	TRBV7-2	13	CASSFQGNGKLFF
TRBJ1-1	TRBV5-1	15	CASSLRTGMNTEAFF
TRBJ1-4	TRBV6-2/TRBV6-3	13	CASNSVTNEKLFF
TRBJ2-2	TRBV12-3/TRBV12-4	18	CASSLVAGGLHVAGELFF
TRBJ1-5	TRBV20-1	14	CSAQGEYSNQPQHF
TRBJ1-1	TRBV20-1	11	CSAPQGYRAFF
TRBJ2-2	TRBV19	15	CASSIQDANTGELFF
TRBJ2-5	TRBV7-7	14	CASSLATPPETQYF
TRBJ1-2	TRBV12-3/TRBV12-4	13	CASTPETVYGYTF
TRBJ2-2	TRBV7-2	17	CASTLSGGRVNTGELFF
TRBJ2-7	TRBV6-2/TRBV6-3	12	CASGRVVNEQYF
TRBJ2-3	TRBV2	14	CASARQGAVDTQYF
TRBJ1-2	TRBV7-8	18	CASSLERRGRDWGYGYTF
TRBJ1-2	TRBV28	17	CASSLILWGREIDGYTF
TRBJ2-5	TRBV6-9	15	CASSYSRALQETQYF
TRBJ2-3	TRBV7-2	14	CASSRLADTDTQYF
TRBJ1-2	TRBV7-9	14	CASSAADRNYGYTF
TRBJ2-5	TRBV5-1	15	CASSPLRGLQETQYF
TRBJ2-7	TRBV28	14	CASSHRDWSYEQYF
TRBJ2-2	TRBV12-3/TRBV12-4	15	CASITFDRGSGELFF
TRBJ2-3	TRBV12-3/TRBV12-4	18	CASSLGLAGETSTNTQYF
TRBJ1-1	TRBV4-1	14	CASSQGKGAAEAFF
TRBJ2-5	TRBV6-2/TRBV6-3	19	CASSYPTDPDEGSGETQYF
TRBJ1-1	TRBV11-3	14	CASSTRTGAAEAFF
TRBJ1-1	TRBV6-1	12	CASSPTVSEAFF
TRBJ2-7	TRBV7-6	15	CASSLDYGASYEQYF
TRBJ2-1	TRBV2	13	CASGLAGSYEQFF
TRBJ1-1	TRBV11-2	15	CASSSPRGRNTEAFF
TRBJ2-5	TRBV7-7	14	CASSLPGQGETQYF
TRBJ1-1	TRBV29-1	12	CSATTGGIEAFF
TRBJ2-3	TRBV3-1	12	CASSQGGDTQYF
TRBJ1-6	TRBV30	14	CAWSVRPSGSPLHF
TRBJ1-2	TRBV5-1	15	CASSSGDSPGYGYTF
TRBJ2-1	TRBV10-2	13	CASRLAGFNEQFF
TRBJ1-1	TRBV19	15	CASSTVGTGDAEAFF
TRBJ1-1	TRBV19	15	CASSIGQNMNTEAFF
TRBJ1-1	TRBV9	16	CASSGRDRVRNTEAFF
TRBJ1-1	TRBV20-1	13	CSALTFMNTEAFF
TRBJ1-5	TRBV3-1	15	CASSKGTGLNQPQHF
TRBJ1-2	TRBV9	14	CASSVSGGDLGYTF
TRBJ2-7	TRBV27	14	CASSLIRDSYEQYF
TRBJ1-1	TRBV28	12	CASRGLGSEAFF
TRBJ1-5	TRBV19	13	CASRTGFNQPQHF